This is a list of T cell receptor beta chains from one sample in a study of cytomegalovirus exposure and HLA in healthy donors. The protocol was immunoSEQ multiplex PCR, while the TCRdb copy is restricted to in-frame clones and leaves out a portion. The repertoire table contains 110,000 to 150,000 clones. Input material: PBMCs. The receptors originated from a male donor in good health and CMV-seronegative. The CDR3 runs from the conserved cysteine through the conserved F or W. A D gene is named only where the DNA matches it firmly.

TRBJ2-7 | TRBV7-2 | . | CASSPWTLYEQYF | TGTGCCAGCAGCCCATGGACACTCTACGAGCAGTACTTC
TRBJ1-2 | TRBV12-5 | TRBD1 | CASGPQGAGYTF | TGTGCTAGTGGGCCCCAGGGGGCCGGCTACACCTTC
TRBJ2-7 | TRBV6-1 | TRBD1 | CAGQGAYEQYF | TGTGCGGGACAGGGGGCCTACGAGCAGTACTTC
TRBJ1-5 | TRBV30 | . | CAWSVLGKPQHF | TGTGCCTGGAGTGTACTCGGGAAGCCCCAGCATTTT
TRBJ2-7 | TRBV5-1 | TRBD1 | CASSWDRGYEQYF | TGCGCCAGCAGCTGGGACAGGGGTTACGAGCAGTACTTC
TRBJ2-7 | TRBV6-5 | . | CASSYLVGTYEQYF | TGTGCCAGCAGTTACTTAGTCGGTACCTACGAGCAGTACTTC
TRBJ2-5 | TRBV6-6 | . | CASSYSRDTFQDTQYF | TGTGCCAGCAGTTACTCGAGGGACACCTTCCAAGATACCCAGTACTTC
TRBJ2-4 | TRBV2 | TRBD1 | CASSFGQGSRNIQYF | TGTGCCAGCAGTTTCGGACAGGGGAGTAGGAACATTCAGTACTTC
TRBJ2-7 | TRBV6-1 | . | CASSAVQVSYEQYF | TGTGCCAGCAGTGCCGTACAAGTCTCCTACGAGCAGTACTTC
TRBJ2-1 | TRBV10-3 | . | CAISDIAGRDEQFF | TGTGCCATCAGTGATATCGCAGGGCGCGATGAGCAGTTCTTC
TRBJ2-1 | TRBV9 | . | CASSEGPRVRYNEQFF | TGTGCCAGCAGCGAAGGTCCGCGGGTTCGATACAATGAGCAGTTCTTC
TRBJ2-2 | TRBV9 | TRBD2 | CASRGGLALNTGELFF | TGTGCCAGCAGGGGGGGACTAGCCCTGAACACCGGGGAGCTGTTTTTT
TRBJ2-2 | TRBV19 | TRBD2 | CASSIASGGVSTGELFF | TGTGCCAGTAGTATTGCTAGCGGGGGGGTCAGCACCGGGGAGCTGTTTTTT
TRBJ2-7 | TRBV6-5 | . | CASSYGRIRGSYEQYF | TGTGCCAGCAGTTACGGTAGGATCCGGGGGTCCTACGAGCAGTACTTC
TRBJ2-1 | TRBV19 | TRBD1 | CASSPRDRIGAMGEQFF | TGTGCCAGTAGTCCCCGGGACAGGATCGGGGCCATGGGGGAGCAGTTCTTC
TRBJ2-1 | TRBV29-1 | . | CSVVSRIGAYNEQFF | TGCAGCGTTGTCTCACGTATAGGGGCCTACAATGAGCAGTTCTTC
TRBJ2-1 | TRBV10-3 | . | CATRGSSGDYNEQFF | TGTGCCACCAGGGGGAGTAGCGGGGACTACAATGAGCAGTTCTTC
TRBJ2-7 | TRBV29-1 | TRBD1 | CSVEGDRAEQYF | TGCAGCGTTGAAGGGGACAGGGCCGAGCAGTACTTC
TRBJ2-7 | TRBV27 | . | CASSSRDEQYF | TGTGCCAGCAGTTCCAGGGACGAGCAGTACTTC
TRBJ1-1 | TRBV5-1 | . | CASSLVPLQMNTEAFF | TGCGCCAGCAGCTTGGTCCCCCTCCAGATGAACACTGAAGCTTTCTTT
TRBJ1-4 | TRBV4-2 | TRBD1 | CASSPGGQGHEKLFF | TGTGCCAGCAGCCCAGGGGGACAGGGTCATGAAAAACTGTTTTTT
TRBJ2-7 | TRBV11-2 | . | CASSLGDNGEQYF | TGTGCCAGCAGCTTGGGGGACAACGGCGAGCAGTACTTC
TRBJ2-5 | TRBV4-2 | TRBD2 | CASSQVGTSGQETQYF | TGTGCCAGCAGCCAAGTGGGGACTAGCGGCCAAGAGACCCAGTACTTC
TRBJ1-1 | TRBV5-1 | . | CASSPNEGQGPTEAFF | TGCGCCAGCAGCCCAAACGAGGGGCAGGGGCCCACTGAAGCTTTCTTT
TRBJ1-4 | TRBV30 | . | CAWSGQAINEKLFF | TGTGCCTGGAGTGGGCAGGCTATTAATGAAAAACTGTTTTTT
TRBJ1-2 | TRBV30 | . | CAWSRGQSNYGYTF | TGTGCCTGGTCCAGGGGTCAAAGTAACTATGGCTACACCTTC
TRBJ1-1 | TRBV4-1 | . | CASSQDLKDFMNTEAFF | TGCGCCAGCAGCCAAGATTTGAAGGACTTTATGAACACTGAAGCTTTCTTT
TRBJ2-7 | TRBV5-1 | TRBD1 | CASSLAGTGAYEQYF | TGCGCCAGCAGCTTAGCCGGGACAGGGGCCTACGAGCAGTACTTC
TRBJ1-2 | TRBV6-5 | TRBD1 | CASSQTRTGGFGYTF | TGTGCCAGCAGCCAAACCCGGACAGGGGGCTTTGGCTACACCTTC
TRBJ2-3 | TRBV7-9 | . | CASSPRSTSTDTQYF | TGTGCCAGCAGCCCCCGTTCTACTAGCACAGATACGCAGTATTTT
TRBJ2-2 | TRBV7-7 | TRBD2 | CASSLTSGRGAGELFF | TGTGCCAGCAGCTTAACTAGCGGGAGGGGAGCCGGGGAGCTGTTTTTT
TRBJ2-1 | TRBV6-1 | TRBD1 | CASRATGVSYNEQFF | TGTGCCAGCAGGGCGACAGGGGTTTCCTACAATGAGCAGTTCTTC
TRBJ1-4 | TRBV30 | . | CAWSENSGKLFF | TGTGCCTGGAGTGAAAATAGTGGAAAACTGTTTTTT